Presented here are 26 T cell receptor beta chains from one specimen sequenced in a study of blood T cell repertoires in COVID-19. Measured with immunoSEQ multiplex PCR; TCRdb has only the in-frame clones, and not every one. The sample has roughly 330,000 clones; about 90% are singletons. Sequenced sample: PBMCs or T cells enriched from blood (not recorded which). These receptors were collected from a man aged 25-40 years who had recovered from COVID-19.

This clone was observed a handful of times. The chain is built from TRBV3-1 (or the pseudogene TRBV3-2) and TRBJ1-1; 10 bases are a match to TRBD1. Germline lookup yields CDR1 LGHDT and CDR2 YNNKEL (reference sequence). Trimming took 4 bases from V and 8 from J; bases not matched to a gene: 1. The CDR3 loop spans 12 amino acids. The CDR3 reads CASSRGQGEAFF. The DNA of the CDR3 is TGTGCCAGCAGCCGGGGACAGGGGGAAGCTTTCTTT.

The CDR3 DNA reads TGCGCCAGCAGCTCCCCAGGGGTGAACACCGGGGAGCTGTTTTTT. This codes for CASSSPGVNTGELFF. The chain joins TRBV5-1 to TRBJ2-2, with D possibly being TRBD1 (6 bases). The CDR3 spans 15 residues. The V and J ends lost 3 bases and 1 base respectively, with 10 bases between them. CDR1 is SGHRS, CDR2 YFSETQ, per germline.

The V call is TRBV2, the J call TRBJ2-3, with 12 bases lining up with TRBD2. This CDR3 has 15 amino acids. Germline V gene data show CDR1 as SNHLY and CDR2 as FYNNEI. The ends lost 7 bases at V and 3 bases at J; junction bases unmatched: 5. The CDR3 loop is CASKVLAGGTDTQYF. CDR3 sequence (DNA): TGTGCCAGCAAGGTACTAGCGGGGGGAACAGATACGCAGTATTTT.

This clone was counted a single time. The V call is TRBV27, the J call TRBJ2-1; 10 positions match TRBD2. The germline gives CDR1 MNHEY, CDR2 SMNVEV (reference sequence). The CDR3 is 15 amino acids. V dropped 6 bases and J dropped 5; count of bases not matched to a gene: 7. The CDR3 coding sequence is TGTGCCAGCAGCCAGAGCGGGGGGGCAGACAATGAGCAGTTCTTC. Protein product: CASSQSGGADNEQFF.

The CDR3 spells CASSINRAGELFF. The CDR3 nucleotides are TGTGCCAGTAGTATTAACCGGGCCGGGGAGCTGTTTTTT. This chain connects TRBV19 to TRBJ2-2; D ambiguous. V lost 3 bases and J lost 6, with 8 bases in between. Germline V gene lookup returns CDR1 LNHDA and CDR2 SQIVND (reference sequence). The CDR3 covers 13 residues.

This clone has more than one count but fewer than ten. This chain links TRBV5-1 with TRBJ2-7; tentative D call: TRBD2 (6 bases). V lost 2 bases and J lost 1, with 10 bases in between. The CDR3 covers 14 residues. Germline CDR1 is SGHRS and CDR2 is YFSETQ. In nucleotides, the CDR3 is TGCGCCAGCAGCTTTGCGGGGCGATCCTACGAGCAGTACTTC. Translating gives CASSFAGRSYEQYF.

The chain has TRBV25-1 and TRBJ1-6, with D maybe TRBD1 (5 bases). Trimming removed 8 bases at V and 7 bases at J, with 15 bases between. The CDR3 spans 14 residues. Germline assignment: CDR1 MGHDK and CDR2 SYGVNS. The CDR3 protein is CASVLGGTNSPLHF. The CDR3 DNA reads as TGTGCCAGCGTTCTCGGGGGGACGAATTCACCCCTCCACTTT. Full variable domain (remainder filled in from reference TRBV25-1 and TRBJ1-6): EADIYQTPRYLVIGTGKKITLECSQTMGHDKMYWYQQDPGMELHLIHYSYGVNSTEKGDLSSESTVSRIRTEHFPLTLESARPSHTSQYLCASVLGGTNSPLHFGNGTRLTVT.

Regarding this clone: The same CDR3 is also encoded by other DNA sequences in this sample. This chain connects TRBV30 to TRBJ1-1, with 7 positions matching TRBD1. J lost 5 bases, V lost 5 bases, and 8 bases had no gene match. Germline CDR1 GTSNPN, CDR2 SVGIG (reference sequence). This CDR3 region has 13 residues. CDR3 loop: CAWDRQGRTEAFF. CDR3 nucleotide sequence: TGTGCCTGGGACAGACAGGGACGAACTGAAGCTTTCTTT.

V gene TRBV11-1 combines with J gene TRBJ2-7; 8 bases are a match to TRBD1. Germline CDR1 and CDR2: SGHAT and FQDESV (reference sequence). This CDR3 spans 14 amino acids. V shed 4 bases, J shed 3 bases, and the junction held 5 bases outside the gene matches. The CDR3 bases are TGTGCCAGCAGCTCATCACAGGGGGGCTACGAGCAGTACTTC. It translates to CASSSSQGGYEQYF.

The chain has TRBV30 and TRBJ1-4, with 12 bases aligning to TRBD1. The trim removed 6 bases at V and 8 bases at J, leaving 10 bases unmatched. The germline V gene encodes CDR1 GTSNPN and CDR2 SVGIG (reference sequence). The CDR3 runs 15 residues. The DNA for the CDR3 is TGTGCCTGTGGGACAGGGGGCGCAAGGTCGGAAAAACTGTTTTTT. Protein sequence: CACGTGGARSEKLFF.

This CDR3 is CASSTLQGAKSPLHF. In nucleotides, the CDR3 is TGTGCCAGCAGTACCTTACAGGGGGCGAAGTCACCCCTCCACTTT. This chain links TRBV6-5 with TRBJ1-6; 9 bases map to TRBD1. J was trimmed by 10 bases and V by 5 bases; bases with no gene match: 9. The CDR3 runs to 15 residues. The germline gives CDR1 MNHEY, CDR2 SVGAGI.

The rearrangement uses TRBV30 and TRBJ1-4, with D uncertain. Germline values: CDR1 GTSNPN, CDR2 SVGIG (reference sequence). V shed 2 bases and J shed 6 bases, with 10 bases lying between them. The length of the CDR3 is 13 residues. The CDR3 nucleotides are TGTGCCTGGAGTTTACATGAGGATGAAAAACTGTTTTTT. Translating it yields CAWSLHEDEKLFF.

This sequence joins TRBV3-1 (or the pseudogene TRBV3-2) and TRBJ1-1, with 8 bases lining up with TRBD1. The germline gives CDR1 LGHDT, CDR2 YNNKEL (reference sequence). This CDR3 contains 13 residues. The V segment lost 4 bases and the J segment 7 bases; nucleotides outside the gene matches: 5. CDR3 DNA: TGTGCCAGCAGCCCAGGGACAGGAATTGAAGCTTTCTTT. Translating it yields CASSPGTGIEAFF.

The chain links TRBV19 to TRBJ1-2; 9 nucleotides agree with TRBD1. The germline V gene encodes CDR1 LNHDA and CDR2 SQIVND (reference sequence). The CDR3 length is 18 residues. V was pared by 5 bases and J by 0 bases, with 13 bases of the junction left unmatched. Here the CDR3 DNA reads TGTGCCAGTAGTCGCCTTTGGGACAGGGCGGAAACTAACTATGGCTACACCTTC. Protein product: CASSRLWDRAETNYGYTF.

The chain joins TRBV29-1 to TRBJ1-2, with D possibly matching TRBD1 (5 bases). The CDR3 runs 15 residues. Trimming pared 4 bases from V and 4 bases from J, leaving 19 bases between. Germline V CDR1 and CDR2: SQVTM, ANQGSEA. The CDR3 coding sequence is TGCAGCGTTGTCATGTACGTAGGGGTGGCCTATGGCTACACCTTC. It translates to CSVVMYVGVAYGYTF.

The V gene is TRBV2, the J gene TRBJ1-6; D perhaps matches TRBD1 (5 bases). The V gene lost 6 bases and the J gene lost 2 bases, with 11 bases spanning the gap. The CDR3 has 15 residues. The germline gives CDR1 SNHLY, CDR2 FYNNEI. As DNA, the CDR3 is TGTGCCAGCAGAAGGGGAACGGCCTATAATTCACCCCTCCACTTT. Its translation is CASRRGTAYNSPLHF. The whole variable domain, filled in from reference TRBV2 and TRBJ1-6, reads EPEVTQTPSHQVTQMGQEVILRCVPISNHLYFYWYRQILGQKVEFLVSFYNNEISEKSEIFDDQFSVERPDGSNFTLKIRSTKLEDSAMYFCASRRGTAYNSPLHFGNGTRLTVT.

The chain is built from TRBV5-6 and TRBJ2-1, with D uncertain. The V gene's germline CDR1 is SGHDT and CDR2 YYEEEE. The CDR3 sequence is 12 residues long. Trimming left V 1 base short and J 6 bases short, with 5 bases between. CDR3 sequence: CASSLTRNEQFF. The CDR3 region has the DNA TGTGCCAGCAGCTTGACTCGCAATGAGCAGTTCTTC.

The genes are TRBV14 and TRBJ2-1, with 10 bases that match TRBD2. Unmatched junction bases numbered 4, after V lost 4 bases and J lost 4 bases. Germline V CDR1 and CDR2: SGHDN, FVKESK. The CDR3 is 15 residues long. The CDR3 here is CASSPRTSGYNEQFF. The CDR3 nucleotides read TGTGCCAGCAGCCCCCGGACTAGCGGATACAATGAGCAGTTCTTC.

The V call is TRBV14, the J call TRBJ2-1; D might be TRBD2 (7 bases). The CDR3 has 15 amino acids. CDR1 is SGHDN, CDR2 FVKESK, per germline. V was pared by 0 bases and J by 7 bases, with 13 bases between. CDR3 loop: CASSQDPGGRNEQFF. The CDR3 DNA follows: TGTGCCAGCAGCCAAGATCCGGGGGGCCGGAATGAGCAGTTCTTC.

CDR3 DNA: TGTGCCAGCAGCTTGGAAAGCGGACTAGCGGGGAGCTCCTACAATGAGCAGTTCTTC. Translation gives CASSLESGLAGSSYNEQFF. The chain has TRBV7-9 and TRBJ2-1; 12 positions match TRBD2. Germline CDR1 and CDR2: SEHNR and FQNEAQ (reference sequence). The CDR3 totals 19 residues. V lost 3 bases and J lost 0; bases outside the gene matches: 9.

The chain has TRBV5-6 and TRBJ2-7, with D hard to call. Germline V CDR1 and CDR2: SGHDT, YYEEEE. Trimming took 0 bases from V and 4 from J, leaving 8 bases between them. This CDR3 spans 13 amino acids. The CDR3 protein is CASSLEQPYEQYF. CDR3 coding DNA: TGTGCCAGCAGCTTGGAACAGCCTTACGAGCAGTACTTC.

CDR3 in amino acids: CAWGLPEEAFF. The CDR3, as DNA: TGTGCCTGGGGCCTCCCCGAGGAGGCTTTCTTT. This sequence joins TRBV30 and TRBJ1-1; D is uncertain. V gave up 5 bases and J gave up 11 bases, with 15 bases separating them. The CDR3 is 11 residues long. Germline CDR1 reads GTSNPN; CDR2 reads SVGIG (reference sequence).

The chain employs TRBV18 and TRBJ2-2; 8 bases fit TRBD1. Germline CDR1 KGHSH, CDR2 LQKENI. This CDR3 contains 16 residues. V lost 1 base and J lost 6; bases outside the gene matches: 7. The CDR3 protein is CASSPQPGGTSGELFF. Written as DNA, the CDR3 is TGTGCCAGCTCACCACAACCAGGGGGCACGTCCGGGGAGCTGTTTTTT.

This chain links TRBV9 with TRBJ1-2, with D maybe TRBD1 (5 bases). Trimming pared 3 bases from V and 7 bases from J, leaving 16 bases between. The CDR3 loop spans 14 amino acids. Germline V lookup: CDR1 SGDLS, CDR2 YYNGEE. CDR3 in DNA: TGTGCCAGCAGCGCCAAGGGACCGGAGGGTGGCTACACCTTC. Amino acids: CASSAKGPEGGYTF.

The J gene is TRBJ1-1, the V gene TRBV28; perhaps TRBD1 as D (6 bases). The length of the CDR3 is 17 residues. The V gene lost 3 bases and the J gene lost 0 bases, with 17 bases spanning the gap. Per the germline V gene, CDR1 is MDHEN and CDR2 is SYDVKM. In nucleotides, the CDR3 is TGTGCCAGCAGTTTTTGGGACAAGGGCGCGATGAACACTGAAGCTTTCTTT. The encoded protein is CASSFWDKGAMNTEAFF.

The chain links TRBV6-5 to TRBJ1-1; tentatively, D is TRBD1 (6 bases). The CDR3 is 12 amino acids. Trimming took off 6 bases at V and 5 bases at J, with 10 bases between the two ends. CDR1 is MNHEY, CDR2 SVGAGI, per germline. The CDR3 is CASRGGGTEAFF. The CDR3 coding sequence is TGTGCCAGCAGAGGGGGGGGGACTGAAGCTTTCTTT.